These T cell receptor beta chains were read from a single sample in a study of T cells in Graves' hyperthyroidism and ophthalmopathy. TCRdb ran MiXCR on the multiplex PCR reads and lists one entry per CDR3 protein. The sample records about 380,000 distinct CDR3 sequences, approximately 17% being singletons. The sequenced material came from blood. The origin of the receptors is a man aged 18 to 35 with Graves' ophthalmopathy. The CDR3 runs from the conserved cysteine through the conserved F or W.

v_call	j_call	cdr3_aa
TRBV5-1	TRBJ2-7	CASSIDAGQRISSYEQYF
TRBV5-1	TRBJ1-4	CASSLALGPANEKLFF
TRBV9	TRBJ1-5	CASSVGPPYDQPQHF
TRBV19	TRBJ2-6	CASSPQGLGANVLTF
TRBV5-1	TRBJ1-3	CASSDGSSGNTIYF
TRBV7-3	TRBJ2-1	CASSPKRGPYNEQFF
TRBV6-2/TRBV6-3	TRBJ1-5	CASRRTGMGNQPQHF
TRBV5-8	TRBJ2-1	CASTLSRGGMRYNEQFF
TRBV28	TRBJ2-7	CASSPTGGSYEQYF
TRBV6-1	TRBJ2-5	CASRTPRGSRDF
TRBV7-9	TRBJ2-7	CASSLTGETYEQYF
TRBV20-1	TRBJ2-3	CRPTTGVSTDTQYF
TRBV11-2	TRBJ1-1	CASSWATGFFQAFF
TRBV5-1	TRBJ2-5	CASSLERTGGAFGETQYF
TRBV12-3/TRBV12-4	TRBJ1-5	CASSLSDPEPQHF
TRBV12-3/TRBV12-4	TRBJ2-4	CASSPGTGNIQYF
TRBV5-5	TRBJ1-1	CASSYRQGWTEAFF
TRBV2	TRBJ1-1	CASIPWGVLPEAFF
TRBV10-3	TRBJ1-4	CAISAHSEKLFF
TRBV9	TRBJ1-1	CASSVGGTGEAFF
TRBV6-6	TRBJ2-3	CASSYSADLSTDTQYF
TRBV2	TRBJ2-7	CASKVRAGGYEQYF
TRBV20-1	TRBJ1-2	CSANIGGRYGYTF
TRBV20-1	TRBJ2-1	CSPQPRDYFNEQLF
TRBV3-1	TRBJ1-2	CASSQEGAASNGYTF
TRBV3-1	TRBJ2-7	CASSQDGSYSYEQYF
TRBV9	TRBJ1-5	CASSVEGQGDQPQHF
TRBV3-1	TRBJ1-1	CASSPQRAARPTEAFF
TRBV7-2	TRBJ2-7	CASSQQWQGYEQYF
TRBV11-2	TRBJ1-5	CASSLNAGGSNQPQHF
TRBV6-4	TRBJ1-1	CASSPTGGVETEAFF
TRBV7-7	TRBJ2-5	CASSNTGERETQYF
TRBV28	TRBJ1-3	CASTGPGTGGITIYF
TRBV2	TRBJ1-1	CASTTGGPTQAFF
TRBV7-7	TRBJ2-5	CASSSYGSLGGETQYF
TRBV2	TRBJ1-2	CASSELGVPYGYTF
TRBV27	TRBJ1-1	CASSDPGSGTEAFF
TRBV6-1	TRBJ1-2	CASSEPAYGYTF
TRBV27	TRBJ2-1	CASSSLRQSEGINYNEQFF
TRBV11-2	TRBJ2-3	CASSLMASGGPSTDTQYF
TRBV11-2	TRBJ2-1	CASSLVQGTGKEQFF
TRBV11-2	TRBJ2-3	CASSLVYVDTQYF
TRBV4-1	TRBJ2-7	CASSQDQSGGYEQYF
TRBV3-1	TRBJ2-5	CASSLPRTSVQTQYF
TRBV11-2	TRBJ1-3	CASSSGQGRAGNTIYF
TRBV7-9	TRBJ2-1	CASSSPGLATNEQFF
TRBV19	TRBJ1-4	CASKDSALEKLFF
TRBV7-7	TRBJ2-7	CASSSGTGGSHEQYF
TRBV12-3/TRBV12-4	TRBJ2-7	CASTPGVKDEQYF
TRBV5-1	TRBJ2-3	CASTAGLAETDTQYF
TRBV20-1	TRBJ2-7	CSASTDRGQEQYF
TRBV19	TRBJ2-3	CASSIANLEADTQYF
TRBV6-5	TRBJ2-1	CASSYTSGRGDEQFF
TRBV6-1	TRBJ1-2	CASRAGSYGYTF
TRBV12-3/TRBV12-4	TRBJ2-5	CARPVGRGLAGGRETQYF